These T cell receptor beta chains were read from a single sample in a study of blood T cell repertoires in COVID-19. Only in-frame clones appear in the TCRdb table, and some are missing; sequencing was by immunoSEQ multiplex PCR. This sample has 140,000 or so clones, with 80% to 90% found just once. The sequencing input was PBMCs or T cells enriched from blood (not recorded which). These receptors came from a woman aged 45-65 years with acute COVID-19. CDR3s include the opening cysteine and the closing phenylalanine or tryptophan. D genes are given only for firm matches. A row's size may be missing; if present it is once, few, many or a size class.

cdr3_nt cdr3_aa d_call v_call clone_size j_call
TGTGCCAGTAGTAGGGGGGACGGATATAGCAATCAGCCCCAGCATTTT CASSRGDGYSNQPQHF - TRBV19 - TRBJ1-5
TGTGCCAGCAGCTTATCACAGGGAACCGGGGAGCTGTTTTTT CASSLSQGTGELFF - TRBV11-3 - TRBJ2-2
TGTGCCAGCAGTCAGACTAGCGGGAGTCAGACCCAGTACTTC CASSQTSGSQTQYF TRBD2 TRBV6-5 once TRBJ2-5
TGTGCCAGCAGCTTAGAGGGGGGACTAGTCGGTGAGCAGTTCTTC CASSLEGGLVGEQFF TRBD2 TRBV11-3 - TRBJ2-1
TGTGCCAGTAGTTTCGACAGGGAAGAGACCCAGTACTTC CASSFDREETQYF TRBD1 TRBV19 once TRBJ2-5
TGTGCCAGCAGTTACTTTTTGCGGGAGGGCCGAAGTGAGCAGTTCTTC CASSYFLREGRSEQFF TRBD2 TRBV6-5 once TRBJ2-1
TGTGCCACCAACAGGGACCCAACTAATGAAAAACTGTTTTTT CATNRDPTNEKLFF - TRBV24-1 once TRBJ1-4
TGTGCCAGCAGTCCCATACGGGGTTCCGACGCCAATCAGCCCCAGCATTTT CASSPIRGSDANQPQHF - TRBV27 - TRBJ1-5
TGTGCCACCAGCAGAGAGACTAGTGTGGCAGATACGCAGTATTTT CATSRETSVADTQYF - TRBV15 - TRBJ2-3
TGCGCCAGCAGCAGAGATAATTCACCCCTCCACTTT CASSRDNSPLHF - TRBV5-1 - TRBJ1-6
TGTGCCAGCAGTTTAACAGGGTCGTCGGGAAATGAAAAACTGTTTTTT CASSLTGSSGNEKLFF - TRBV27 - TRBJ1-4
TGTGCCACCAGTGATTTTACCGGACTAGCGGGAGTCGGCAATGAGCAGTTCTTC CATSDFTGLAGVGNEQFF TRBD2 TRBV24-1 - TRBJ2-1
TGCAGCGTTGAGGGGACTAGCGGGAGGTTGAGCACAGATACGCAGTATTTT CSVEGTSGRLSTDTQYF TRBD2 TRBV29-1 few TRBJ2-3
TGTGCCAGCAGCTTAGTCGCGGGCTCGCATGAGCAGTTCTTC CASSLVAGSHEQFF - TRBV11-2 once TRBJ2-1
TGTGCCAGCAGCCACAGGGGTAGTGGCACTGAAGCTTTCTTT CASSHRGSGTEAFF - TRBV3-1/TRBV3-2 - TRBJ1-1
TGTGCCAGCACCTTGGGTGCGGGTAACTATGGCTACACCTTC CASTLGAGNYGYTF - TRBV5-4 - TRBJ1-2
TGTGCCCTCGGGGACAGGGGCTCAAGGCAGCCCCAGCATTTT CALGDRGSRQPQHF TRBD1 TRBV28 - TRBJ1-5
TGTGCCAGCTCACCGCCGGGACAGGGTCCCTACGAGCAGTACTTC CASSPPGQGPYEQYF TRBD1 TRBV18 - TRBJ2-7
TGTGCCAGCTCAGAAGACAGTCATGAGCAGTTCTTC CASSEDSHEQFF - TRBV18 - TRBJ2-1
TGCAGCGTTGAAGATCTAGCGGGAGCATATTACAATGAGCAGTTCTTC CSVEDLAGAYYNEQFF TRBD2 TRBV29-1 - TRBJ2-1
TGCGCCAGCAGCCGTAGCCCGGACAGGGGAAACATTCAGTACTTC CASSRSPDRGNIQYF TRBD1 TRBV5-1 few TRBJ2-4
TGTGCTAGTGGTTTGGACCTGGGACAGGCGGATCAGCCCCAGCATTTT CASGLDLGQADQPQHF TRBD1 TRBV12-5 - TRBJ1-5
TGTGCCAGCAGCCAACGCACCGACTGGGGGAGGGATACGCAGTATTTT CASSQRTDWGRDTQYF - TRBV3-1/TRBV3-2 few TRBJ2-3
TGCGCCAGCAGCTGGCAAATGGATCAGCCCCAGCATTTT CASSWQMDQPQHF - TRBV4-3 - TRBJ1-5
TGTGCCAGTAGTATGAATAGGGGCGGCGAGCAGTACTTC CASSMNRGGEQYF - TRBV19 few TRBJ2-7
TGTGCCAGCAGTAGATCATACAGGGGCGATGGCTACACCTTC CASSRSYRGDGYTF TRBD1 TRBV6-6 - TRBJ1-2
TGTGCCAGCAGCTTAGCACAGGGGGCTGCGAAACTGTTTTTT CASSLAQGAAKLFF TRBD1 TRBV7-2 - TRBJ1-4
TGCGCCAGCAGCATACTAGCGGGAAAGGTAACGAACAATGAGCAGTTCTTC CASSILAGKVTNNEQFF TRBD2 TRBV5-1 - TRBJ2-1
TGTGCCAGCAGGCAGGCGGATACGCAGTATTTT CASRQADTQYF - TRBV2 - TRBJ2-3
TGTGCCAGCAGCCAAGAGGGGCAGGGGGACTATGGCTACACCTTC CASSQEGQGDYGYTF TRBD1 TRBV4-2 - TRBJ1-2
TGTGCCAGCAGGGGACAGATTACCATGAACACTGAAGCTTTCTTT CASRGQITMNTEAFF TRBD1 TRBV2 - TRBJ1-1